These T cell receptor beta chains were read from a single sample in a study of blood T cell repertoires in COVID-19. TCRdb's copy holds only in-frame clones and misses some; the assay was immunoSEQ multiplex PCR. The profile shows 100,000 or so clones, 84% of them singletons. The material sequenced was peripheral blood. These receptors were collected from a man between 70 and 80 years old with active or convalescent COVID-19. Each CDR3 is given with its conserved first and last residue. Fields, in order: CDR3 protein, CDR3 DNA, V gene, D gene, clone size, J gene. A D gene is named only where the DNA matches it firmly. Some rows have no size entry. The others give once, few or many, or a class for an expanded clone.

CDR3 protein: CASSLPRIGVQVQPQHF
CDR3 DNA: TGTGCCAGCAGTTTACCCCGTATCGGGGTTCAGGTTCAGCCCCAGCATTTT
V gene: TRBV28
D gene: NA
clone size: NA
J gene: TRBJ1-5

CDR3 protein: CASGLQGGNTEAFF
CDR3 DNA: TGTGCCAGCGGCTTACAGGGGGGAAACACTGAAGCTTTCTTT
V gene: TRBV2
D gene: TRBD1
clone size: NA
J gene: TRBJ1-1

CDR3 protein: CASTQFYEQYF
CDR3 DNA: TGTGCCAGCACCCAGTTCTACGAGCAGTACTTC
V gene: TRBV6-5
D gene: NA
clone size: NA
J gene: TRBJ2-7

CDR3 protein: CAWSSVTGLQYF
CDR3 DNA: TGTGCCTGGAGTTCGGTGACAGGTTTACAGTATTTT
V gene: TRBV30
D gene: NA
clone size: NA
J gene: TRBJ2-3

CDR3 protein: CASRDTGGPQETQYF
CDR3 DNA: TGCGCCAGCAGAGATACGGGGGGGCCTCAAGAGACCCAGTACTTC
V gene: TRBV10-2
D gene: TRBD2
clone size: NA
J gene: TRBJ2-5

CDR3 protein: CASSQGTSTDTQYF
CDR3 DNA: TGCGCCAGCAGCCAGGGGACAAGCACAGATACGCAGTATTTT
V gene: TRBV5-1
D gene: NA
clone size: NA
J gene: TRBJ2-3

CDR3 protein: CASSIDRGAVSGNTIYF
CDR3 DNA: TGTGCCAGTAGTATAGACCGAGGTGCCGTCTCTGGAAACACCATATATTTT
V gene: TRBV19
D gene: NA
clone size: NA
J gene: TRBJ1-3

CDR3 protein: CASSSGVPPSGANVLTF
CDR3 DNA: TGCGCCAGCAGTTCAGGGGTTCCTCCCTCTGGGGCCAACGTCCTGACTTTC
V gene: TRBV5-1
D gene: NA
clone size: NA
J gene: TRBJ2-6

CDR3 protein: CASSTDRASGNTIYF
CDR3 DNA: TGTGCCAGCAGCACAGACAGGGCCTCTGGAAACACCATATATTTT
V gene: TRBV7-2
D gene: TRBD1
clone size: NA
J gene: TRBJ1-3

CDR3 protein: CASRMGQGGYGYTF
CDR3 DNA: TGTGCCAGCAGGATGGGACAGGGAGGGTATGGCTACACCTTC
V gene: TRBV28
D gene: TRBD1
clone size: NA
J gene: TRBJ1-2

CDR3 protein: CASKGGQGETQYF
CDR3 DNA: TGCGCCAGCAAGGGGGGACAGGGAGAGACCCAGTACTTC
V gene: TRBV5-1
D gene: TRBD1
clone size: NA
J gene: TRBJ2-5

CDR3 protein: CASSFSGQGLSVQYF
CDR3 DNA: TGTGCCAGCAGCTTTAGCGGACAGGGTCTCTCGGTGCAGTACTTC
V gene: TRBV7-2
D gene: TRBD1
clone size: few
J gene: TRBJ2-7

CDR3 protein: CASSGVQLTEAFF
CDR3 DNA: TGTGCCAGCAGTGGGGTACAGCTCACTGAAGCTTTCTTT
V gene: TRBV2
D gene: NA
clone size: NA
J gene: TRBJ1-1

CDR3 protein: CASSLKRDTQYF
CDR3 DNA: TGTGCCAGCAGCTTAAAGCGAGATACGCAGTATTTT
V gene: TRBV7-2
D gene: NA
clone size: NA
J gene: TRBJ2-3

CDR3 protein: CASSWDSGSNQPQHF
CDR3 DNA: TGCGCCAGCAGCTGGGACAGTGGGAGCAATCAGCCCCAGCATTTT
V gene: TRBV5-1
D gene: TRBD1
clone size: NA
J gene: TRBJ1-5

CDR3 protein: CASSLFGGSSYNEQFF
CDR3 DNA: TGTGCCAGCAGTTTATTTGGGGGGAGCTCCTACAATGAGCAGTTCTTC
V gene: TRBV28
D gene: NA
clone size: NA
J gene: TRBJ2-1

CDR3 protein: CASSQEGGGTDTQYF
CDR3 DNA: TGCGCCAGCAGCCAAGAGGGCGGAGGGACAGATACGCAGTATTTT
V gene: TRBV4-1
D gene: NA
clone size: NA
J gene: TRBJ2-3

CDR3 protein: CATQLSPQGARYEQYF
CDR3 DNA: TGTGCCACCCAACTTAGTCCGCAGGGGGCCAGATACGAGCAGTACTTC
V gene: TRBV7-6
D gene: TRBD1
clone size: NA
J gene: TRBJ2-7

CDR3 protein: CASSFSGSTGELFF
CDR3 DNA: TGTGCCAGCAGCTTTAGCGGGAGCACCGGGGAGCTGTTTTTT
V gene: TRBV3-1/TRBV3-2
D gene: TRBD2
clone size: NA
J gene: TRBJ2-2

CDR3 protein: CAWRQGWDTEAFF
CDR3 DNA: TGTGCCTGGAGGCAGGGTTGGGACACTGAAGCTTTCTTT
V gene: TRBV30
D gene: NA
clone size: NA
J gene: TRBJ1-1

CDR3 protein: CASSSSNGGTQYF
CDR3 DNA: TGTGCCAGCAGTTCATCGAACGGGGGGACCCAGTACTTC
V gene: TRBV6-2/TRBV6-3
D gene: NA
clone size: once
J gene: TRBJ2-5

CDR3 protein: CASSDSYYGYTF
CDR3 DNA: TGTGCCAGCAGCGACAGCTACTATGGCTACACCTTC
V gene: TRBV28
D gene: NA
clone size: NA
J gene: TRBJ1-2

CDR3 protein: CASSESAGQSYGYTF
CDR3 DNA: TGTGCCAGCAGTGAATCGGCGGGACAGTCCTATGGCTACACCTTC
V gene: TRBV2
D gene: TRBD1
clone size: NA
J gene: TRBJ1-2

CDR3 protein: CASPKGEGNTEAFF
CDR3 DNA: TGTGCCAGCCCCAAGGGGGAGGGGAACACTGAAGCTTTCTTT
V gene: TRBV6-5
D gene: NA
clone size: few
J gene: TRBJ1-1

CDR3 protein: CASRLGENTEAFF
CDR3 DNA: TGCGCCAGCAGGTTAGGGGAGAACACTGAAGCTTTCTTT
V gene: TRBV5-1
D gene: NA
clone size: NA
J gene: TRBJ1-1

CDR3 protein: CASTGLNYGYTF
CDR3 DNA: TGTGCCAGCACAGGGCTCAACTATGGCTACACCTTC
V gene: TRBV18
D gene: NA
clone size: once
J gene: TRBJ1-2

CDR3 protein: CASSFEVGKMNTEAFF
CDR3 DNA: TGCGCCAGCAGCTTTGAGGTAGGAAAAATGAACACTGAAGCTTTCTTT
V gene: TRBV5-1
D gene: NA
clone size: NA
J gene: TRBJ1-1

CDR3 protein: CASSLGQGANEKLFF
CDR3 DNA: TGTGCCAGCAGCTTAGGACAGGGCGCTAATGAAAAACTGTTTTTT
V gene: TRBV7-9
D gene: TRBD1
clone size: NA
J gene: TRBJ1-4

CDR3 protein: CASSPLGADNYGYTF
CDR3 DNA: TGTGCCAGCAGCCCCCTTGGGGCGGACAACTATGGCTACACCTTC
V gene: TRBV11-1
D gene: NA
clone size: NA
J gene: TRBJ1-2

CDR3 protein: CAIGTGDRNTIYF
CDR3 DNA: TGTGCCATAGGTACAGGGGACAGAAACACCATATATTTT
V gene: TRBV10-3
D gene: TRBD1
clone size: NA
J gene: TRBJ1-3

CDR3 protein: CASSQAPGVEYEQYF
CDR3 DNA: TGCGCCAGCAGCCAAGCCCCCGGGGTTGAGTACGAGCAGTACTTC
V gene: TRBV4-1
D gene: NA
clone size: NA
J gene: TRBJ2-7

CDR3 protein: CASSRGDRGVSNYGYTF
CDR3 DNA: TGTGCCAGTAGTCGCGGAGACAGGGGGGTTTCGAACTATGGCTACACCTTC
V gene: TRBV19
D gene: TRBD1
clone size: few
J gene: TRBJ1-2

CDR3 protein: CATSGQGADGYTF
CDR3 DNA: TGTGCCACCAGCGGACAGGGGGCGGATGGCTACACCTTC
V gene: TRBV24-1
D gene: TRBD1
clone size: NA
J gene: TRBJ1-2

CDR3 protein: CATSSGGPGDTQYF
CDR3 DNA: TGTGCCACCAGCAGCGGGGGACCGGGGGATACGCAGTATTTT
V gene: TRBV15
D gene: NA
clone size: NA
J gene: TRBJ2-3

CDR3 protein: CASSVDSFYNSPLHF
CDR3 DNA: TGTGCCAGCAGTGTCGACAGCTTTTATAATTCACCCCTCCACTTT
V gene: TRBV2
D gene: NA
clone size: NA
J gene: TRBJ1-6

CDR3 protein: CASSLRGGGNQPQHF
CDR3 DNA: TGTGCCAGCAGCTTGAGAGGGGGGGGCAATCAGCCCCAGCATTTT
V gene: TRBV5-6
D gene: NA
clone size: NA
J gene: TRBJ1-5

CDR3 protein: CASSTAGNYGYTF
CDR3 DNA: TGTGCCAGCAGTACAGCAGGGAACTATGGCTACACCTTC
V gene: TRBV9
D gene: NA
clone size: NA
J gene: TRBJ1-2

CDR3 protein: CATSDARLAKNIQYF
CDR3 DNA: TGTGCCACCAGTGACGCCAGGCTAGCCAAAAACATTCAGTACTTC
V gene: TRBV24-1
D gene: NA
clone size: few
J gene: TRBJ2-4

CDR3 protein: CASSLTGLAGGRQETQYF
CDR3 DNA: TGCGCCAGCAGCTTGACGGGACTAGCGGGGGGGCGCCAAGAGACCCAGTACTTC
V gene: TRBV5-1
D gene: TRBD2
clone size: NA
J gene: TRBJ2-5

CDR3 protein: CASRLQGAHGELFF
CDR3 DNA: TGTGCCAGCAGATTACAGGGGGCTCACGGGGAGCTGTTTTTT
V gene: TRBV6-5
D gene: TRBD1
clone size: NA
J gene: TRBJ2-2

CDR3 protein: CASSYEGYGYTF
CDR3 DNA: TGCGCCAGCAGCTACGAGGGCTATGGCTACACCTTC
V gene: TRBV5-1
D gene: NA
clone size: NA
J gene: TRBJ1-2

CDR3 protein: CASSSQGRVEKLFF
CDR3 DNA: TGTGCCAGCAGCAGCCAGGGGAGGGTTGAAAAACTGTTTTTT
V gene: TRBV21-1
D gene: NA
clone size: NA
J gene: TRBJ1-4

CDR3 protein: CASSPGRAGNTIYF
CDR3 DNA: TGTGCCAGCAGCCCGGGCAGGGCTGGAAACACCATATATTTT
V gene: TRBV7-2
D gene: NA
clone size: once
J gene: TRBJ1-3

CDR3 protein: CASSGGAPGGKLFF
CDR3 DNA: TGTGCCAGTAGTGGGGGGGCCCCGGGTGGAAAACTGTTTTTT
V gene: TRBV19
D gene: NA
clone size: NA
J gene: TRBJ1-4

CDR3 protein: CASSLTALNTEAFF
CDR3 DNA: TGTGCCAGCTCACTCACAGCCTTGAACACTGAAGCTTTCTTT
V gene: TRBV18
D gene: NA
clone size: NA
J gene: TRBJ1-1

CDR3 protein: CASIPPGDYGYTF
CDR3 DNA: TGTGCCAGCATCCCCCCAGGGGACTATGGCTACACCTTC
V gene: TRBV6-6
D gene: NA
clone size: NA
J gene: TRBJ1-2

CDR3 protein: CASSPEAGYTEAFF
CDR3 DNA: TGTGCCAGCTCACCCGAAGCAGGTTACACTGAAGCTTTCTTT
V gene: TRBV18
D gene: NA
clone size: NA
J gene: TRBJ1-1

CDR3 protein: CASSQGTVNTEAFF
CDR3 DNA: TGTGCCAGCAGCCAAGGCACAGTCAACACTGAAGCTTTCTTT
V gene: TRBV3-1/TRBV3-2
D gene: NA
clone size: NA
J gene: TRBJ1-1

CDR3 protein: CASSLTLGAGGYTF
CDR3 DNA: TGTGCCAGCAGCCTTACGTTGGGGGCCGGCGGCTACACCTTC
V gene: TRBV9
D gene: NA
clone size: once
J gene: TRBJ1-2

CDR3 protein: CASRRQLLGEKLFF
CDR3 DNA: TGTGCCAGCAGACGACAGTTACTCGGGGAAAAACTGTTTTTT
V gene: TRBV6-4
D gene: NA
clone size: NA
J gene: TRBJ1-4